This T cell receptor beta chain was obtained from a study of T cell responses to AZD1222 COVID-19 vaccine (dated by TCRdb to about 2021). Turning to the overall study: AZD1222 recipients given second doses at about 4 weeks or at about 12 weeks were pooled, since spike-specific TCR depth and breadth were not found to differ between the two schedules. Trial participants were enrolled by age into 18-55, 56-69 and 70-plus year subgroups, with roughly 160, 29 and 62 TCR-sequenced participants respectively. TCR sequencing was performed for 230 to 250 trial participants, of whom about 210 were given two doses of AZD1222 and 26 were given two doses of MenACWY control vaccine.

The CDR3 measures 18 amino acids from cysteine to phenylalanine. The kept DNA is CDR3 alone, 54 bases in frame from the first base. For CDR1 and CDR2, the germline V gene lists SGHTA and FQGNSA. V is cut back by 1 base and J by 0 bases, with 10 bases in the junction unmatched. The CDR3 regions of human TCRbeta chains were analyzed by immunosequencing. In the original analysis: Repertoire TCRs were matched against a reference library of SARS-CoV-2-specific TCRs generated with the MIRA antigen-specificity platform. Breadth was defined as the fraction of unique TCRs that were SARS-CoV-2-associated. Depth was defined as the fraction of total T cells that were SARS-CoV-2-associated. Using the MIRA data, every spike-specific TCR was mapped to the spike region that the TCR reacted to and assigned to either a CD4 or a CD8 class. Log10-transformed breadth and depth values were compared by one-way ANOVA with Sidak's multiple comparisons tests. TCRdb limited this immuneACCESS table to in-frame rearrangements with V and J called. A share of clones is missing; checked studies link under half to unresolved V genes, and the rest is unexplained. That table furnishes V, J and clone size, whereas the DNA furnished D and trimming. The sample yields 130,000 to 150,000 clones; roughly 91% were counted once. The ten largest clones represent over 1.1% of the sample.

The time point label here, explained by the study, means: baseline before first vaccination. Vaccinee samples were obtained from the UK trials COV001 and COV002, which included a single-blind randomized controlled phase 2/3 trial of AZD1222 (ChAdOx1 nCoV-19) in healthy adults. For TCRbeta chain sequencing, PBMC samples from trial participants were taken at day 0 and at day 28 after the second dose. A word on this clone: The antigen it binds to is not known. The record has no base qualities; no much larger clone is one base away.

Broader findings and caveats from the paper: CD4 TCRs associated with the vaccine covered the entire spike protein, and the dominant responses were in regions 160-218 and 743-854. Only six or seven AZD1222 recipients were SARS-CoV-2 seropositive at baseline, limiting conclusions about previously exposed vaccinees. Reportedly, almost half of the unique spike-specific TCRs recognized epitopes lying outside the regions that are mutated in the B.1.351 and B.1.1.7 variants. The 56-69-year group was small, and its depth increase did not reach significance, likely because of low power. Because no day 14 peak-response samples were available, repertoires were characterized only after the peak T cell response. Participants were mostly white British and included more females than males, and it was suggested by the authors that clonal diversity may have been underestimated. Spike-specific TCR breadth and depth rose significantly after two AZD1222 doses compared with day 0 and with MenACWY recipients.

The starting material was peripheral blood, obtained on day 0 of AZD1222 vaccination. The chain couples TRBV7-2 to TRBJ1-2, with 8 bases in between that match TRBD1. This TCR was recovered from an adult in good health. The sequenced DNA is TGTGCCAGCAGCTTAGGGGGCAGGGGGCGGCCCCCTAACTATGGCTACACCTTC. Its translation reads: CASSLGGRGRPPNYGYTF.